This T cell receptor (beta chain) was retrieved from a study of blood T cells in healthy people across ages (dated by TCRdb to between 2015 and 2016). For the study in its entirety: In model experiments, template switching captured roughly one uniquely barcoded TCR beta cDNA molecule for every two T cells. Age-related changes in TCR beta repertoire diversity were measured in the study by deep sequencing normalized with unique cDNA molecular identifiers. Two additional independent replicas of 1 million unique cDNA reads from the same blood draw were analyzed for two donors (one aged 18 to 29 and one aged 80 or older). Four age groups were formed from the donors: young (average approximately 17 years), middle-aged (just under 40), aged (approximately 60) and long-lived (82).

The donors were around 39 Caucasian individuals from Russia, aged roughly 6 to 100 years, who were systemically healthy. Each donor gave about 9.2 milliliters of peripheral blood, drawn into EDTA-treated Vacutainer tubes. Ficoll-Paque density-gradient centrifugation was used to isolate PBMCs, with at least 6.5 million obtained per sample. Total RNA was extracted from PBMCs with Trizol reagent, with at least 6 micrograms obtained per sample. The percentages of naive CD45RAhigh/CD27high T cells were determined by flow cytometry on a PBMC aliquot from every donor. Libraries were built with 5' RACE. TCRdb records Illumina HiSeq 2500 as the sequencer. A second roughly 6 to 12 cycle PCR used a sample-barcoded 5' primer and a J-beta primer mix. Each TCR beta cDNA molecule received a unique molecular identifier from a template-switch 5' adaptor carrying 12 random nucleotides. At least 2.5 million CDR3-containing paired-end reads were obtained from each sample. The Mint cDNA synthesis kit, primed by a TRBC-specific oligonucleotide, was used to synthesize first-strand cDNA from all RNA. After uracil-DNA glycosylase treatment, a first 18-cycle PCR used universal primers M1SS and BC2_uni_R on all cDNA. As for the original processing: Each sample was normalized by randomly selecting 1 million high-quality reads, each carrying a distinct molecular identifier. Reads with shared molecular identifiers were discarded instead of being binned into consensus sequences. CDR3 identification, clonotype clustering and error correction used MiTCR with a Q25 quality threshold and the strictest error-elimination algorithm. A nonparametric unseen species model with Euler transformation was used to estimate lower-bound total TCR beta diversity. The raw public reads went through TCRdb reprocessing: fastp at Q25, MiXCR clone calling, in-frame beta chains kept. Each CDR3 protein appears once, grouped with its most common genes and DNA. TCRdb, not the original authors, processed these V and J calls. The sample table contains 750,000 to 850,000 distinct CDR3 sequences; only one count was recorded for around a quarter of them. The ten largest make up around 3.6% of the sample.

Including the terminal cysteine and phenylalanine, the CDR3 comprises 14 residues. Of the read, only the CDR3 DNA is kept; its 42 bases are in frame from base 1. CDR1 and CDR2 are read off the germline V gene (reference sequence) as LGHDT and YNNKEL. V ends up 7 bases short and J 5 bases short, with an unmatched junction base count of 9. On the study overall, not on this receptor specifically: Compared with the aged group, the long-lived group had more naive CD4+ T cells, fewer expanded clones and increased TCR diversity, a pattern suggesting age selection. Observed TCR beta diversity per million T cells fell roughly linearly with age, and a significant reduction was already apparent by age roughly 40. Total diversity estimates from one million sequenced T cells were considered lower bounds and underestimates. The CMV infection status of donors was not known, potentially confounding age-related changes in expanded clonotypes. Bulk unsorted PBMC profiling prevented conclusive comparison of naive and antigen-experienced compartments. A strong correlation was found between observed TCR beta diversity and the percentage of naive T cells measured by flow cytometry.

As regards this clonotype: Which antigen it targets is not known. No much larger clonotype is one base removed from it; base qualities were not supplied.

These data were also reused for a study on T cells of mothers and their children. The second study reports: Nine systemically healthy Caucasian individuals served as donors, namely three mothers together with their six children. cDNA synthesis used all of the extracted RNA, with 1.5 ug of RNA in each 15 ul reaction. In the second PCR, sample barcodes and 2-4 random nucleotides were introduced via the M1S primer. Over 9.5 million TCR beta CDR3 reads were obtained for each mother, and 2.5 million to 3 million reads were obtained for each child. Thymic selection shapes the output of TCR recombination in a similar way in related and unrelated pairs, and inherited differences have a minor effect. Normalized repertoire overlap in related mother-child pairs was always slightly higher than in unrelated mother-child pairs, but the difference was never significant. No persistent microchimeric T cell clones were detected, at a sensitivity of approximately 100 clones per million clonotypes. In the study, deep NGS was used to compare the TCR beta repertoires of mothers and children, and features distinguishing related mother-child pairs from unrelated individuals were sought. The mean age was 40 +/- 4 years for the mothers and 11 +/- 4 years for the children. After adapters were ligated using NEBNext reagents, the libraries underwent 100+100 nt paired-end sequencing on an Illumina HiSeq 2000. To prevent cross-contamination, the mother and child libraries were prepared a month apart and were sequenced in separate runs. For each donor, somewhere between roughly 450,000 and 2,100,000 distinct TCR beta clonotypes were identified. Naive TCR beta clonotypes were estimated from low-frequency clonotypes matched to each donor's FACS-determined naive share, without sorting.

The sequence was collected from a boy younger than 18 in good health. The sequence is built from TRBV3-1 and TRBJ2-7, and TRBD1 matches 9 of the central bases. The specimen was blood. The CDR3 region reads CASKGQGVIHEQYF. The DNA is TGTGCCAGCAAGGGACAGGGAGTCATCCACGAGCAGTACTTC.